Listed below are T cell receptor beta chains from one sample, sequenced in a study of CD8 T cells in ankylosing spondylitis. TCRdb itself ran the 5' RACE reads through MiXCR, one entry per CDR3 protein. The sample lists over 700,000 distinct CDR3 sequences, roughly 19% occurring once. Input material: blood, either unsorted or a sorted T cell fraction (not recorded which). The receptor set was obtained from a male donor with ankylosing spondylitis. Each CDR3 is given with its conserved first and last residue. A D gene is named only where the DNA matches it firmly. Where a row states a size, it is once, few, many or the class of an expanded clone; other rows omit it.

CDR3 protein,CDR3 DNA,D gene,clone size,V gene,J gene
CATTPGQGSYEQYF,TGTGCCACGACCCCGGGACAGGGGTCCTACGAGCAGTACTTC,TRBD1,-,TRBV10-3,TRBJ2-7
CASWGGQAGNTIYF,TGTGCCAGCTGGGGGGGGCAGGCTGGAAACACCATATATTTT,-,-,TRBV28,TRBJ1-3
CSAEWGLGTEAFF,TGCAGCGCCGAGTGGGGTTTAGGTACTGAAGCTTTCTTT,-,many,TRBV29-1,TRBJ1-1
CASSMGWGETDTQYF,TGTGCCAGTAGTATGGGGTGGGGAGAGACAGATACGCAGTATTTT,-,-,TRBV19,TRBJ2-3
CASRRLGTSGGASEQFF,TGCGCCAGCAGGCGGCTTGGGACTAGCGGGGGGGCAAGTGAGCAGTTCTTC,TRBD2,-,TRBV5-1,TRBJ2-1
CSDTTATYGYTF,TGCAGTGATACGACAGCGACATATGGCTACACCTTC,-,-,TRBV20-1,TRBJ1-2
CASSPQGTAVETQYF,TGTGCCAGCAGCCCCCAGGGGACAGCGGTAGAGACCCAGTACTTC,TRBD1,-,TRBV12-3/TRBV12-4,TRBJ2-5
CASSIISSYNEQFF,TGCGCCAGCAGCATCATTAGCTCCTACAATGAGCAGTTCTTC,-,-,TRBV5-1,TRBJ2-1
CASSLEGTASRGTQYF,TGCGCCAGCAGCTTGGAGGGGACAGCCTCGCGGGGTACGCAGTATTTT,-,many,TRBV5-1,TRBJ2-3
CASSFSGGATLPSEQFF,TGTGCCAGCAGCTTTAGCGGGGGAGCTACCCTCCCGAGCGAGCAGTTCTTC,TRBD2,-,TRBV7-8,TRBJ2-1